This TCR beta chain stems from a study of spatial heterogeneity in lung cancer. Study as a whole: Donation came from around 77 patients with untreated early-stage non-small cell lung cancer. Follow-up PBMC samples were sequenced when available, at a median of about two years after resection.

J was trimmed by 9 bases and V by 7 bases; bases with no gene match: 10. This CDR3 comprises 13 residues. The germline CDR1 and CDR2 sequences are MDHEN and SYDVKM. Time point in this sample: blood at routine non-recurrence follow-up after resection. No cells were sorted before sequencing. The whole RNA sequenced was extracted from tumor, nontumor lung or frozen PBMC. Every molecule of TCR cDNA had its own unique molecular identifier. A single record per CDR3 protein comes from TCRdb applying MiXCR to the 5' RACE reads. Of 100,000 to 120,000 distinct CDR3 sequences in the sample, roughly a tenth were seen once.

Sequenced here: PBMCs, sampled at follow-up. This chain joins TRBV28 and TRBJ2-5, with 8 bases matching TRBD2. This TCR derives from a female donor with early-stage non-small cell lung cancer. The DNA of the CDR3 is TGTGCCAGCATAAGCGGGAGCCCAAGGGCCCAGTACTTC. This sequence encodes CASISGSPRAQYF.